This record covers a single TCR beta chain. What it recognizes is unknown. These data belong to a study of T cell responses to AZD1222 COVID-19 vaccine. Overall study: Timing groups of about 4 and about 12 weeks for second doses were pooled.

Clones were sequenced by immunoSEQ multiplex PCR, and TCRdb holds only the in-frame ones, with some missing. The sample gives more than 85,000 clones, 82% of which show up once; 5% is in the top ten. Trimming cost V 0 bases and J 0 bases, with 27 bases left between them. This CDR3 is built from 21 residues. Germline V gives CDR1 SGHRS, CDR2 YFSETQ. Notes on the study in general: Reports indicate that nearly half of spike-specific TCRs are directed at unmutated variant regions.

Sequences were derived from peripheral blood, sampled on day 0 of AZD1222 vaccination. The rearrangement uses TRBV5-1 and TRBJ1-1; D not certain. The TCR was taken from an adult in good health. CDR3 protein: CASSLGYRYGDVGAVNTEAFF. Here the CDR3 DNA reads TGCGCCAGCAGCTTGGGTTACAGATACGGAGATGTGGGCGCGGTGAACACTGAAGCTTTCTTT.